Following are 21 T cell receptor beta chains from one sample sequenced in a study of T cells in Graves' hyperthyroidism and ophthalmopathy. Amplified regions were TCR beta CDR3 sequences from RNA transcripts. With the HTBI primer set, the TCR CDR3 went through a first round of RT-PCR. TCRdb processed the multiplex PCR reads anew with MiXCR; each CDR3 protein has one entry. The repertoire holds under 400,000 distinct CDR3 sequences, with around a sixth as singletons. The sample consisted of blood. These receptors were obtained from a young woman with Graves' hyperthyroidism that later progressed to Graves' ophthalmopathy.

This clonotype appeared many times. The chain combines TRBV2 with TRBJ2-3, with 10 nucleotides matching TRBD2. The length of the CDR3 is 18 residues. The junction had 11 bases not matched to a gene; V was cut back by 4 bases and J by 1 base. Germline CDR1 SNHLY, CDR2 FYNNEI. The chain's CDR3 is CASSGGSGRAPGTDTQYF. CDR3 nucleotide sequence: TGTGCCAGCAGTGGCGGAAGCGGGAGGGCCCCGGGCACAGATACGCAGTATTTT.

Many counts were recorded for this clonotype. The chain employs TRBV6-2 or TRBV6-3 and TRBJ2-2; 9 bases match TRBD2. Per germline, CDR1 MNHEY and CDR2 SVGEGT. Trimming took 2 bases from V and 6 from J; bases not matched to a gene: 13. The CDR3 extends over 18 amino acids. The CDR3 here is CASSYALAGDGYPGELFF. The CDR3 DNA reads TGTGCCAGCAGTTACGCCTTAGCGGGAGACGGTTATCCCGGGGAGCTGTTTTTT.

In this sample, this clonotype turned up many times. The chain joins TRBV7-2 to TRBJ2-5; D is possibly TRBD1 (6 bases). CDR1 and CDR2 (germline): SGHTA, FQGNSA. V lost 2 bases to trimming and J lost 2 bases, with 9 bases between them. The CDR3 loop spans 14 amino acids. The CDR3 spells CASSLRGQQETQYF. The CDR3 DNA reads as TGTGCCAGCAGCTTACGTGGACAGCAAGAGACCCAGTACTTC.

In its sample, this clonotype was seen once. This chain connects TRBV20-1 to TRBJ1-6; 7 positions match TRBD1. The J segment lost 5 bases and the V segment lost 3 bases, leaving 4 bases of the junction unmatched. The CDR3 has 14 amino acids. Germline V CDR1 and CDR2: DFQATT, SNEGSKA (reference sequence). The CDR3 bases are TGCAGTGCTAGCTCTGGGACAGATAATTCACCCCTCCACTTT. Protein: CSASSGTDNSPLHF.

This clonotype occurred many times. The gene calls are TRBV6-1 and TRBJ1-1; D gene uncertain. Germline CDR1 and CDR2: MNHNS and SASEGT. Trimming pared 6 bases from V and 6 bases from J, leaving 17 bases between. The CDR3 totals 14 residues. CDR3 in amino acids: CASRSRVRTPEAFF. CDR3 nucleotide sequence: TGTGCCAGCAGATCCCGGGTCCGAACGCCTGAAGCTTTCTTT.

The table lists this clonotype with many counts. The chain is built from TRBV28 and TRBJ1-6; unclear D gene. Germline CDR1 MDHEN, CDR2 SYDVKM. V was trimmed by 7 bases and J by 9 bases, leaving 10 bases between them. The CDR3 is 12 residues long. The CDR3 sequence is CASINWGSPLHF. The CDR3 bases are TGTGCCAGCATCAATTGGGGTTCACCCCTCCACTTT.

This clonotype was recorded at least ten times. V and J are TRBV6-1 and TRBJ1-5, with D unresolved. V gave up 6 bases and J gave up 4 bases, with 19 bases separating them. There are 16 residues in the CDR3. CDR1 and CDR2 (germline): MNHNS, SASEGT. CDR3 sequence reads: CASRDLALGLNQPQHF. The CDR3 DNA reads as TGTGCCAGCAGGGATCTGGCGTTGGGATTGAATCAGCCCCAGCATTTT.

This clonotype has ten or more counts. Here the CDR3 DNA reads TGTGCCAGCTCACCACCGGAGCAGGCGCCCGGAAACACCATATATTTT. It is translated as CASSPPEQAPGNTIYF. This chain connects TRBV18 to TRBJ1-3; D not resolved. Per the germline V gene, CDR1 is KGHSH and CDR2 is LQKENI. Trimming stripped 0 bases from V and 4 bases from J, with 13 bases between. This CDR3 region has 16 residues.

This clonotype was seen more than once but under ten times. The chain employs TRBV30 and TRBJ2-2; D is perhaps TRBD1 or TRBD2 (5 bases each). V was pared by 2 bases and J by 9 bases, with 22 bases between. Germline-derived CDR1 and CDR2 are GTSNPN and SVGIG (reference sequence). The CDR3 totals 16 residues. This CDR3 is CAWSPSRGTHARELFF. In DNA form, the CDR3 reads TGTGCCTGGAGTCCCTCCCGAGGGACCCACGCGAGGGAGCTGTTTTTT.

This clonotype was picked up many times. This rearrangement joins TRBV5-8 to TRBJ2-1; no firm D call. Trimming shortened V by 5 bases and J by 5 bases, and 8 bases separated the two germline ends. CDR1 is SGHTS and CDR2 is YDEGEE in the germline V gene. The CDR3 runs 12 residues. The CDR3: CASRLPHNEQFF. The DNA for the CDR3 is TGTGCCAGCAGGCTACCGCACAATGAGCAGTTCTTC.

This clonotype has a count of ten or more. This chain connects TRBV15 to TRBJ2-1, with D uncertain. Germline CDR1 is LNHNV and CDR2 is YYDKDF (reference sequence). The CDR3 is made up of 19 amino acids. The V gene lost 0 bases and the J gene lost 0 bases, with 18 bases spanning the gap. CDR3 region: CATSRDSLPATSSYNEQFF. The CDR3 DNA reads as TGTGCCACCAGCAGAGATTCACTCCCCGCGACAAGCTCCTACAATGAGCAGTTCTTC.

This clonotype was recorded at least ten times. V is TRBV6-1 and J is TRBJ2-7; D unresolved. The CDR3 runs 14 residues. Germline V gene lookup returns CDR1 MNHNS and CDR2 SASEGT. V was cut by 5 bases and J by 0 bases, with 11 bases left in between. This CDR3 is CASSKTRSSYEQYF. The DNA of the CDR3 is TGTGCCAGCAGTAAAACCAGGAGCTCCTACGAGCAGTACTTC.

This clonotype was observed many times. The V gene is TRBV7-2, the J gene TRBJ2-3, with D uncertain. The CDR3 contains 14 residues. Germline V gives CDR1 SGHTA, CDR2 FQGNSA. The V gene lost 5 bases and the J gene lost 4 bases, with 13 bases spanning the gap. Written as DNA, the CDR3 is TGTGCCAGCAGCCTAGGGCCTGCGGCAGATACGCAGTATTTT. Amino acid sequence: CASSLGPAADTQYF.

This clonotype was counted at least ten times. J is TRBJ2-7 and V is TRBV28, with D possibly matching TRBD1 (5 bases). Germline CDR1 is MDHEN and CDR2 is SYDVKM. V was clipped by 3 bases and J by 7 bases, with 10 bases between them. This CDR3 is 12 amino acids long. The CDR3 spells CASSLGLREQYF. The CDR3 DNA is TGTGCCAGCAGTTTGGGGCTGAGGGAGCAGTACTTC.

CDR3 protein: CASNSGIWETQYF. The CDR3, as DNA: TGTGCCAGCAACTCAGGGATTTGGGAGACCCAGTACTTC. V and J are TRBV6-2 or TRBV6-3 and TRBJ2-5; possible D gene TRBD1, 5 bases. Trimming took off 7 bases at V and 5 bases at J, with 14 bases between the two ends. Germline lookup yields CDR1 MNHEY and CDR2 SVGEGT. The CDR3 is 13 amino acids.

CDR3 sequence: CASSLNLQGRDYTF. For the CDR3, the DNA is TGTGCCAGCAGCCTAAACCTACAGGGTAGGGACTACACCTTC. The chain combines TRBV13 with TRBJ1-2, with D perhaps matching TRBD1 (6 bases). Trimming took off 5 bases at V and 10 bases at J, with 20 bases between the two ends. Germline CDR1 and CDR2: PRHDT and FYEKMQ (reference sequence). The CDR3 runs 14 residues. Using reference TRBV13 and TRBJ1-2 for the parts outside the CDR3, the full variable domain is AAGVIQSPRHLIKEKRETATLKCYPIPRHDTVYWYQQGPGQDPQFLISFYEKMQSDKGSIPDRFSAQQFSDYHSELNMSSLELGDSALYFCASSLNLQGRDYTFGSGTRLTVV.

This clonotype was picked up many times. The chain links TRBV12-3 or TRBV12-4 to TRBJ2-2, with D possibly being TRBD1 or TRBD2 (5 bases each). Trimming took off 7 bases at V and 7 bases at J, with 22 bases between the two ends. CDR3 length equals 16 residues. DNA of the CDR3: TGTGCCAGCAACTCCGGGACCCGAAGGGGAGACGGGGAGCTGTTTTTT. Residues: CASNSGTRRGDGELFF.

The genes are TRBV10-1 and TRBJ2-5; the match to TRBD1 covers 9 bases. Trimming at V came to 0 bases and at J to 4 bases, leaving 6 bases not matched to a gene. CDR1 WNHNN and CDR2 SYGVQD come from the germline V gene (reference sequence). This CDR3 comprises 16 residues. The CDR3 DNA follows: TGCGCCAGCAGTGAGTCGTCGACAGGGGGTCGAGAGACCCAGTACTTC. This encodes CASSESSTGGRETQYF.

This clonotype was seen ten or more times. The chain has TRBV5-1 and TRBJ1-5; D is perhaps TRBD1 (6 bases). CDR1 SGHRS and CDR2 YFSETQ come from the germline V gene. V was clipped by 8 bases and J by 2 bases, with 14 bases between them. This CDR3 spans 14 amino acids. DNA for the CDR3: TGCGCCAGGGGGGGGCGGAATGGCAATCAGCCCCAGCATTTT. Translating it yields CARGGRNGNQPQHF.

In its sample, this clonotype was seen many times. This chain links TRBV28 with TRBJ2-7; a weak D match, TRBD1 (5 bases). Germline CDR1 MDHEN, CDR2 SYDVKM. The V and J ends lost 2 bases and 5 bases respectively, with 19 bases between them. The CDR3 totals 16 residues. In DNA, the CDR3 is TGTGCCAGCAGTTTAAATTGGTTATCCCCAGGGCACGAGCAGTACTTC. This codes for CASSLNWLSPGHEQYF.

This clonotype was detected a few times. The genes are TRBV20-1 and TRBJ2-5, with 9 bases lining up with TRBD2. CDR3 size: 16 residues. The V gene end was trimmed by 6 bases and the J gene end by 5 bases; junction bases not matched to a gene: 16. The V gene's germline CDR1 is DFQATT and CDR2 SNEGSKA (reference sequence). The CDR3 is CSAHRAGGPELETQYF. DNA of the CDR3: TGCAGTGCCCATAGGGCGGGAGGGCCGGAGTTGGAGACCCAGTACTTC.